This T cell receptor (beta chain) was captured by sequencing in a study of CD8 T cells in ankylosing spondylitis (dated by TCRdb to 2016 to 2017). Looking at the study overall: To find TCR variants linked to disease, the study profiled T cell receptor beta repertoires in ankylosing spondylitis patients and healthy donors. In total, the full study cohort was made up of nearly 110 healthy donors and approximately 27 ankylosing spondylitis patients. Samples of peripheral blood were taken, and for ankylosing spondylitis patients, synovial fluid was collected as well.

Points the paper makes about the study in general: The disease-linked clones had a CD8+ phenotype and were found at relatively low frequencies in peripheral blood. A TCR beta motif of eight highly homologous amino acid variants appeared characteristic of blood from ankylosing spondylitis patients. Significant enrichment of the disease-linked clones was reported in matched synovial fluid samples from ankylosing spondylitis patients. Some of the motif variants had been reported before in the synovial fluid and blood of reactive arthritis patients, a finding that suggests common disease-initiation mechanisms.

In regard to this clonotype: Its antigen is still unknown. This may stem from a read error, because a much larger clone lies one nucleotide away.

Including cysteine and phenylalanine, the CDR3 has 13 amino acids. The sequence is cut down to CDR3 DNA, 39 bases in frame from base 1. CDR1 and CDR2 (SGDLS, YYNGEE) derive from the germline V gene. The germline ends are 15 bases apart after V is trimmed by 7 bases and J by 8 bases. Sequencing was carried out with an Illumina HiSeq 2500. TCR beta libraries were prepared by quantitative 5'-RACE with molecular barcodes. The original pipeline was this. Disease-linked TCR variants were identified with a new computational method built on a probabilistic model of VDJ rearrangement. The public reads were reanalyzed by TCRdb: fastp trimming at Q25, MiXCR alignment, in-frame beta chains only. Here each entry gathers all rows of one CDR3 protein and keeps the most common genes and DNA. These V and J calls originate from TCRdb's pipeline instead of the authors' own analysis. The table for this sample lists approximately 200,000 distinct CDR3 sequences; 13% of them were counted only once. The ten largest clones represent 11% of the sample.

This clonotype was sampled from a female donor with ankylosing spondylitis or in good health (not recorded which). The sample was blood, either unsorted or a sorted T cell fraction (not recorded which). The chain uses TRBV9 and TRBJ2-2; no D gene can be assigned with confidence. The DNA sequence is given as TGTGCCAGCTGCCCCCCTCTTTCAGGGGAGCTGTTTTTT. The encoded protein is CASCPPLSGELFF.